A single T cell receptor beta chain is shown here with its context. These data are taken from a study of blood T cell repertoires in COVID-19. Study summary: Specimens from acute and convalescent COVID-19 originated in the United States, Italy and Spain. PBMCs, B-cell-depleted T cells, or T cells were the source of the cDNA or gDNA that made up the material.

Seattle enrolled patients during active infection and tracked them longitudinally. Germline V gene data show CDR1 as SGHTA and CDR2 as FQGNSA. The CDR3 sequence is 16 residues long. Deletions cut 2 bases from V and 2 bases from J, with 13 bases between. In the study's own analysis: How many nucleated cells were present was estimated from reference gene primer amplification. This table comes from immunoSEQ multiplex PCR, and its TCRdb copy is limited to in-frame clones, with some not included. V and J calls and clone size are those listed in that table; D and trimming were worked out from the DNA. The sample yields some 200,000 clones, 94% seen once.

Specimen: peripheral blood. The source of this sequence is a man aged 25 to 40 with COVID-19, enrolled during active disease. The chain carries TRBV7-2 and TRBJ2-1; D remains unclear. CDR3 loop: CASSLRRQVPYNEQFF. The CDR3 DNA is TGTGCCAGCAGCTTACGTCGGCAGGTCCCCTACAATGAGCAGTTCTTC.